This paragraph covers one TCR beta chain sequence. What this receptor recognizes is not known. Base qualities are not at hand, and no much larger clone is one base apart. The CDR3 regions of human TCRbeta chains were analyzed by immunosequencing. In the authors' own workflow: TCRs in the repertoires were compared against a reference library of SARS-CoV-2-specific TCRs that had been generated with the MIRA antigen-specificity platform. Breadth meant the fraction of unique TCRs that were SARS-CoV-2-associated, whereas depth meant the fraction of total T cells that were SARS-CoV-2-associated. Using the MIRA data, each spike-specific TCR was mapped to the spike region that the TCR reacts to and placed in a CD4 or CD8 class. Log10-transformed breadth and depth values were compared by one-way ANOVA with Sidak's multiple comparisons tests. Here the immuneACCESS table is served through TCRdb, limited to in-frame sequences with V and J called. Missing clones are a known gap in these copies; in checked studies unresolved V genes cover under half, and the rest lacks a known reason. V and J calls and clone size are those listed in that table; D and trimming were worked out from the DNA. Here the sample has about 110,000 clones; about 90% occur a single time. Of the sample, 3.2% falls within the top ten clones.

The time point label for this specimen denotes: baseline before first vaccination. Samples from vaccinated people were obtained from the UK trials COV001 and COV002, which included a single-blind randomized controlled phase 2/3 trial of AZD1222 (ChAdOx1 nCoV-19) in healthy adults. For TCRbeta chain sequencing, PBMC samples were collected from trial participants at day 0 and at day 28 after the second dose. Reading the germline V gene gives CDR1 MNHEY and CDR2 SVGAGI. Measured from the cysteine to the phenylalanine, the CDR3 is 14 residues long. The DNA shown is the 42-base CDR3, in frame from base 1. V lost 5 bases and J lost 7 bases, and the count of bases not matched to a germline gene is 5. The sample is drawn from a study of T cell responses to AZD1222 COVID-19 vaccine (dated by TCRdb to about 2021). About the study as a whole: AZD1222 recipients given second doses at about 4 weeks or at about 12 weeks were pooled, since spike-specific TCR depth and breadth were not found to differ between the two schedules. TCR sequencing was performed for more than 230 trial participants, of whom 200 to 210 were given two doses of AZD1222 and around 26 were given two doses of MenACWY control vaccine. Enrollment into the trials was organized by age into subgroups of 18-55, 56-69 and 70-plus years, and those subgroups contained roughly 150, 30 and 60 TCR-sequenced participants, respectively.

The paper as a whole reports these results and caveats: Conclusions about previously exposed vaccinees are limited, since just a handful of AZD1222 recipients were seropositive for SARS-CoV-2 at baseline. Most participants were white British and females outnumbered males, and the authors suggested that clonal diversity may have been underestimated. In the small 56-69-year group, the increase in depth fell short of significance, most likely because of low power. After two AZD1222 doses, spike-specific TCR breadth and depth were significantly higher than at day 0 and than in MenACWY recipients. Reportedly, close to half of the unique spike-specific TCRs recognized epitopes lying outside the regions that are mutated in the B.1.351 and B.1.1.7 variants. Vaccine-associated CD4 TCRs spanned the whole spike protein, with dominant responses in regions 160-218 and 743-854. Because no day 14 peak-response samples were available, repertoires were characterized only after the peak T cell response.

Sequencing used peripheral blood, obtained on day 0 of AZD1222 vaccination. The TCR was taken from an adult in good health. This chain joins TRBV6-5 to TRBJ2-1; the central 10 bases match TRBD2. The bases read TGTGCCAGCAGTCCCCAGACTAGCGGGAATGAGCAGTTCTTC. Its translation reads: CASSPQTSGNEQFF.